The next 5 T cell receptor beta chains were all read from a single sample in a study of blood T cells in healthy people across ages. Using a J-beta primer mix together with a sample-barcoded 5' primer, a second PCR was run for roughly 7 to 11 cycles. Using its own MiXCR run on the 5' RACE reads, TCRdb lists one record per CDR3 protein. Here the sample spans about 1.6 million distinct CDR3 sequences, about 31% being singletons. Material: blood. These receptors were collected from a woman aged 25 to 39 in good health.

This clonotype was seen only a few times. The chain joins TRBV7-2 to TRBJ1-2; 9 bases are shared with TRBD1. In germline, CDR1 is SGHTA, CDR2 FQGNSA. J gave up 8 bases and V 5 bases, and 15 bases lay outside the gene matches. The CDR3 extends over 16 amino acids. The CDR3 coding sequence is TGTGCCAGCAGCCCTAATCCGGGACAGGGAATCGGAGGCTACACCTTC. Translated: CASSPNPGQGIGGYTF.

This clonotype was found a few times. The V call is TRBV9, the J call TRBJ2-3; 11 positions agree with TRBD2. Germline V lookup: CDR1 SGDLS, CDR2 YYNGEE. The CDR3 has 18 residues. With 1 base clipped from V and 1 base from J, the junction kept 8 bases outside the gene matches. CDR3 in DNA: TGTGCCAGCAGCGTAAGAGGGGGACTAGCGGCGCGCACAGATACGCAGTATTTT. Its protein is CASSVRGGLAARTDTQYF.

This clonotype turned up a few times. This sequence joins TRBV3-1 and TRBJ2-7, with D unresolved. V lost 1 base and J lost 6, with 13 bases in between. Germline V lookup: CDR1 LGHDT, CDR2 YNNKEL (reference sequence). The CDR3 has 14 residues. In DNA form, the CDR3 reads TGTGCCAGCAGCCAAGTCCCCAACTTGGGCGAGCAGTACTTC. As protein: CASSQVPNLGEQYF.

The rearrangement links TRBV9 to TRBJ2-5; D is undetermined. The CDR3 has 15 amino acids. The V gene's germline CDR1 is SGDLS and CDR2 YYNGEE. Trimming stripped 0 bases from V and 1 base from J, with 10 bases between. The CDR3 loop is CASSVAGSSQETQYF. CDR3 sequence (DNA): TGTGCCAGCAGCGTAGCTGGGTCTAGCCAAGAGACCCAGTACTTC.

With respect to this clonotype: A read error is possible here, since a much larger clone lies one base away. J is TRBJ2-4 and V is TRBV29-1; D is perhaps TRBD1 (6 bases). Deletions cut 7 bases from V and 6 bases from J, with 13 bases between. From germline, CDR1 is SQVTM and CDR2 ANQGSEA. The CDR3 loop spans 12 amino acids. CDR3 sequence (DNA): TGCAGCGCGGAAGGACAGAGAAACATTCAGTACTTC. It is translated as CSAEGQRNIQYF. Supplemented by reference TRBV29-1 and TRBJ2-4, the full variable domain reads SAVISQKPSRDICQRGTSLTIQCQVDSQVTMMFWYRQQPGQSLTLIATANQGSEATYESGFVIDKFPISRPNLTFSTLTVSNMSPEDSSIYLCSAEGQRNIQYFGAGTRLSVL.